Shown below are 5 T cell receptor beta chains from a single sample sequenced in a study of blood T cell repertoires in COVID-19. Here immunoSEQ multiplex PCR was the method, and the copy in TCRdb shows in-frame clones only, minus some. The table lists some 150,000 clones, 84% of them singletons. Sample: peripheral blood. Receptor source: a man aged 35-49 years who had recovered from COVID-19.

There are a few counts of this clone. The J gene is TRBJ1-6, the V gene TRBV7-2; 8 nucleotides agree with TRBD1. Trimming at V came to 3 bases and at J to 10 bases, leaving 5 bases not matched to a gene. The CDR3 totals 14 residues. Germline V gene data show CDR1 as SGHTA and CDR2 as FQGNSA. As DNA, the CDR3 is TGTGCCAGCAGCTTGGACAGGGCGCGATCACCCCTCCACTTT. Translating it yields CASSLDRARSPLHF.

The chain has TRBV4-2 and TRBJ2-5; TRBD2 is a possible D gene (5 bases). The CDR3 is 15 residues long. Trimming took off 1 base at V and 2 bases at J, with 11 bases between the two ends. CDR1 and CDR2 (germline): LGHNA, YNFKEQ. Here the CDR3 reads CASSQAASQQETQYF. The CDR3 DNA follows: TGTGCCAGCAGCCAAGCCGCTAGCCAGCAAGAGACCCAGTACTTC.

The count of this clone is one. CDR3 bases: TGTGCCAGCAGGGTTCAGGGTCGCGAGCAGTACTTC. This gives the protein CASRVQGREQYF. The chain links TRBV28 to TRBJ2-7; D possibly corresponds to TRBD1 (5 bases). The germline CDR1 and CDR2 sequences are MDHEN and SYDVKM. V was cut by 6 bases and J by 6 bases, with 12 bases left in between. This CDR3 has 12 amino acids.

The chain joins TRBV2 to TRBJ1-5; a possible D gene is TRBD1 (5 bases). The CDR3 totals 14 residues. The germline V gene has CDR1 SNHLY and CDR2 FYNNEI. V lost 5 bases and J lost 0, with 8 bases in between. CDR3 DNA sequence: TGTGCCAGCAGTTCTGACAGTAGCAATCAGCCCCAGCATTTT. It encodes CASSSDSSNQPQHF.

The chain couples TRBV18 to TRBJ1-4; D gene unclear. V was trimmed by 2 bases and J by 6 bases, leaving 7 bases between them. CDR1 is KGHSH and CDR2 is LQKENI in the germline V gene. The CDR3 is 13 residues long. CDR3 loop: CASSPVRDEKLFF. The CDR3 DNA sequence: TGTGCCAGCTCACCAGTCCGAGATGAAAAACTGTTTTTT.